This T cell receptor beta chain was profiled in a study of cytomegalovirus exposure and HLA in healthy donors. Background on the study: A subsequent analysis stated that the 120 or so validation repertoires were run on the same platform as the 550 to 750 first-cohort repertoires. Study results and limitations: Some 150 TCR beta chains were listed as cytomegalovirus-associated. Testing in vitro showed three CMV-associated chains specific for CMV antigens.

The sample holds one count of this clone. Its matching antigen is unknown. The table came from immunoSEQ multiplex PCR; TCRdb's copy has only in-frame clones and leaves some out. The table shows tens of thousands of clones, with about 94% occurring only once. V dropped 0 bases and J dropped 2 bases, with 10 bases sitting between them. Germline CDR1 is MGHRA and CDR2 is YSYEKL. The CDR3 loop spans 15 amino acids. The donors were members of the validation cohort, which comprised 90 to 150 subjects and was separate from the first cohort of more than 500 subjects. The TCR was taken from a man aged 18 to 30 in good health and CMV-seropositive. The chain uses TRBV4-1 and TRBJ1-1; D may be TRBD1 (5 bases). Sequenced: PBMCs. Here the CDR3 reads CASSQEDTLNTEAFF. Here the CDR3 DNA reads TGCGCCAGCAGCCAAGAGGACACCCTTAACACTGAAGCTTTCTTT.